The rows below give T cell receptor beta chains drawn from one sample of a study of blood T cell repertoires in COVID-19. Using immunoSEQ multiplex PCR, the repertoire was profiled, and TCRdb retains in-frame clones only, with some absent. The sample includes some 270,000 clones, roughly 81% of them seen just once. Sequenced input: PBMCs or T cells enriched from blood (not recorded which). The receptors here all came from a woman between 45 and 65 years old who had been exposed to COVID-19. The CDR3 runs from the conserved cysteine through the conserved F or W. Fields, in order: clone size, D gene, V gene, J gene, CDR3 protein, CDR3 DNA. D genes are given only for firm matches. The size of a clone is reported for some rows only, either as once, few or many, or as a class for expanded clones.

-	TRBD2	TRBV7-7	TRBJ2-2	CASSPLSGGAGGELFF	TGTGCCAGCAGCCCATTGAGCGGGGGGGCTGGCGGGGAGCTGTTTTTT
-	TRBD1	TRBV5-1	TRBJ2-7	CASSSTGSPGEQYF	TGCGCCAGCAGCTCGACAGGGAGCCCCGGCGAGCAGTACTTC
few	-	TRBV9	TRBJ1-3	CASSVELEYSGNTIYF	TGTGCCAGCAGCGTAGAATTAGAGTACTCTGGAAACACCATATATTTT
-	-	TRBV5-6	TRBJ2-7	CASSLGAGVSEQYF	TGTGCCAGCAGCTTGGGGGCAGGGGTCAGCGAGCAGTACTTC
once	TRBD2	TRBV27	TRBJ2-7	CASTPSGGAAYEQYF	TGTGCCAGCACCCCGAGCGGGGGGGCCGCGTACGAGCAGTACTTC
few	-	TRBV19	TRBJ2-7	CASSIGGKNEQYF	TGTGCCAGTAGTATAGGAGGGAAGAACGAGCAGTACTTC
-	-	TRBV28	TRBJ1-1	CASSLLTGNIEAFF	TGTGCCAGCAGTTTATTAACAGGGAACATTGAAGCTTTCTTT
-	TRBD1	TRBV10-3	TRBJ1-2	CAISSRDSIPYGYTF	TGTGCCATCAGCTCCCGGGACAGCATACCCTATGGCTACACCTTC
-	-	TRBV7-8	TRBJ1-5	CASSLMAGANNQPQHF	TGTGCCAGCAGCTTAATGGCAGGGGCGAACAATCAGCCCCAGCATTTT
-	TRBD1	TRBV7-9	TRBJ1-4	CASSLATGEQKLFF	TGTGCCAGCAGCTTAGCAACAGGGGAACAAAAACTGTTTTTT
-	-	TRBV5-1	TRBJ1-2	CASGERYGYTF	TGCGCCAGTGGGGAGCGGTATGGCTACACCTTC
-	-	TRBV19	TRBJ1-6	CASSMGKSPLHF	TGTGCCAGTAGTATGGGCAAGTCACCCCTCCACTTT
-	TRBD1	TRBV5-5	TRBJ2-3	CASSLGRGTGGTDTQYF	TGTGCCAGCAGCTTGGGTAGAGGGACAGGGGGCACAGATACGCAGTATTTT
-	-	TRBV5-8	TRBJ2-3	CASSLGGADTQYF	TGTGCCAGCAGCTTAGGGGGGGCAGATACGCAGTATTTT
-	TRBD1	TRBV25-1	TRBJ1-2	CASSDKSTGHTF	TGTGCCAGCAGTGATAAGTCGACAGGGCACACCTTC
-	-	TRBV5-5	TRBJ2-1	CASSPPTRGAFEQFF	TGTGCCAGCAGCCCTCCGACCCGCGGCGCCTTCGAGCAGTTCTTC
-	-	TRBV4-3	TRBJ2-2	CASSQVAGYRPGELFF	TGCGCCAGCAGCCAAGTAGCCGGATACCGCCCCGGGGAGCTGTTTTTT
once	TRBD1	TRBV2	TRBJ1-4	CASSSFGQAKKLFF	TGTGCCAGCAGTTCTTTCGGACAGGCGAAAAAACTGTTTTTT
-	TRBD1	TRBV19	TRBJ2-7	CATLGTGFYEQYF	TGTGCCACCCTAGGGACAGGGTTCTACGAGCAGTACTTC
once	TRBD1	TRBV5-4	TRBJ1-4	CASSVQGREKLFF	TGTGCCAGCAGTGTACAGGGGAGAGAAAAACTGTTTTTT
-	-	TRBV19	TRBJ1-2	CASRLWPSNYGYTF	TGTGCCAGTAGGCTCTGGCCGTCCAACTATGGCTACACCTTC
-	-	TRBV10-3	TRBJ1-1	CAISERKTGPSGYTEAFF	TGTGCCATCAGTGAAAGGAAAACAGGCCCGTCTGGGTACACTGAAGCTTTCTTT
-	TRBD1	TRBV18	TRBJ1-1	CASSPGQGWAFF	TGTGCCAGCTCACCAGGACAGGGGTGGGCTTTCTTT
few	-	TRBV28	TRBJ1-1	CASSLGGYISTEAFF	TGTGCCAGCAGTTTAGGGGGGTATATTTCCACTGAAGCTTTCTTT
-	-	TRBV28	TRBJ1-5	CASRRINRVRGNQPQHF	TGTGCCAGCAGGCGGATCAACAGGGTCCGGGGCAATCAGCCCCAGCATTTT
-	-	TRBV5-1	TRBJ1-1	CASSLVWASDTEAFF	TGCGCCAGCAGCTTGGTCTGGGCTTCGGACACTGAAGCTTTCTTT
-	TRBD2	TRBV7-2	TRBJ2-3	CASSLEAGTDTQYF	TGTGCCAGCAGCTTAGAAGCGGGGACAGATACGCAGTATTTT
-	-	TRBV18	TRBJ1-1	CASSQGYEGVTEAFF	TGTGCCAGCTCACAGGGCTACGAGGGGGTCACTGAAGCTTTCTTT
-	TRBD1	TRBV12-3/TRBV12-4	TRBJ1-5	CASRTGERQPQHF	TGTGCCAGCAGAACAGGGGAGAGACAGCCCCAGCATTTT
-	TRBD2	TRBV5-1	TRBJ2-1	CASRQTSGGKNEQFF	TGCGCCAGCAGGCAGACTAGCGGGGGAAAGAATGAGCAGTTCTTC
-	-	TRBV6-6	TRBJ1-1	CASRPTDRLNTEAFF	TGTGCCAGCAGACCTACCGACAGGCTGAACACTGAAGCTTTCTTT
-	TRBD1	TRBV13	TRBJ1-3	CASSFRGLSGNTIYF	TGTGCCAGCAGCTTCAGGGGGCTTTCTGGAAACACCATATATTTT
-	-	TRBV7-2	TRBJ1-1	CASSSQGFTEAFF	TGTGCCAGCAGCTCGCAGGGCTTTACTGAAGCTTTCTTT
-	TRBD2	TRBV5-4	TRBJ2-1	CASSLAGLAVNNEQFF	TGTGCCAGCAGCTTGGCCGGGCTAGCGGTCAACAATGAGCAGTTCTTC
-	-	TRBV6-2/TRBV6-3	TRBJ1-2	CASSYSQGNYGYTF	TGTGCCAGCAGTTACTCGCAGGGAAACTATGGCTACACCTTC
-	TRBD1	TRBV10-2	TRBJ2-5	CASSPTGVPQETQYF	TGCGCCAGCAGTCCGACAGGGGTGCCACAAGAGACCCAGTACTTC
-	-	TRBV7-3	TRBJ2-1	CASSLGPGRLNEQFF	TGTGCCAGCAGCTTAGGGCCAGGGAGGCTCAATGAGCAGTTCTTC
-	-	TRBV6-2/TRBV6-3	TRBJ1-1	CASSYVRGNTEAFF	TGTGCCAGCAGTTACGTGCGGGGAAACACTGAAGCTTTCTTT
-	-	TRBV7-3	TRBJ2-3	CASSLGLPPDTQYF	TGTGCCAGCAGCTTGGGCCTCCCCCCAGATACGCAGTATTTT
-	-	TRBV5-4	TRBJ1-2	CASGGHSNYGYTF	TGTGCCAGCGGGGGCCATTCTAACTATGGCTACACCTTC
-	-	TRBV10-2	TRBJ1-2	CASSERSSGGSYGYTF	TGCGCCAGCAGTGAGAGGTCCTCGGGGGGTTCTTATGGCTACACCTTC
once	-	TRBV12-3/TRBV12-4	TRBJ1-1	CAIDHGVRAFF	TGTGCCATCGACCACGGGGTGAGAGCTTTCTTT
once	TRBD1	TRBV6-5	TRBJ1-4	CASSYLGQLNEKLFF	TGTGCCAGCAGTTACCTGGGACAGCTAAATGAAAAACTGTTTTTT
-	-	TRBV9	TRBJ1-3	CASSKTIENTIYF	TGTGCCAGCAGCAAGACAATAGAAAACACCATATATTTT
-	-	TRBV3-1/TRBV3-2	TRBJ1-2	CASSQDPYLVTQSPNYGYTF	TGTGCCAGCAGCCAAGATCCGTATCTTGTCACCCAGTCACCAAACTATGGCTACACCTTC
once	-	TRBV5-4	TRBJ1-2	CASSLDGAVGGYTF	TGTGCCAGCAGCTTGGATGGGGCCGTGGGGGGCTACACCTTC
-	-	TRBV18	TRBJ1-2	CASSPQRYYGYTF	TGTGCCAGCTCACCACAGAGATACTATGGCTACACCTTC
-	-	TRBV12-3/TRBV12-4	TRBJ2-7	CASSLGQGYEQYF	TGTGCCAGCAGTTTAGGTCAGGGGTACGAGCAGTACTTC
-	-	TRBV29-1	TRBJ1-2	CSVDGDGYTF	TGCAGCGTTGATGGAGACGGCTACACCTTC
-	-	TRBV7-8	TRBJ1-2	CASSLGPQGQNGYTF	TGTGCCAGCAGCTTAGGGCCACAGGGTCAGAATGGCTACACCTTC
-	TRBD1	TRBV7-2	TRBJ1-2	CASSLGTGVLGYTF	TGTGCCAGCAGCTTAGGGACAGGGGTATTAGGCTACACCTTC
-	-	TRBV20-1	TRBJ1-5	CSASRQDSNQPQHF	TGCAGTGCTAGTAGGCAGGATAGCAATCAGCCCCAGCATTTT
-	TRBD2	TRBV9	TRBJ2-5	CASSDRRPGLAGETQYF	TGTGCCAGCAGCGACCGACGTCCGGGACTAGCAGGAGAGACCCAGTACTTC
once	-	TRBV18	TRBJ2-2	CASSPPGNTGELFF	TGTGCCAGCTCACCACCCGGGAACACCGGGGAGCTGTTTTTT